The 13 T cell receptor beta chains below all came from one sample that was sequenced in a study of shared T cell receptors in the human thymus. This table comes from immunoSEQ multiplex PCR, and its TCRdb copy is limited to in-frame clones, with some not included. The sample contains approximately 760,000 clones, 80% to 90% of which appear only once. This same sample was also taken into another study, of human thymus T cells.

Sequenced sample: thymocytes. The receptors derive from a girl under three years old with a congenital heart defect.

The chain links TRBV29-1 to TRBJ2-1; 11 bases are a match to TRBD2. The CDR3 is 19 residues long. Germline V gene lookup returns CDR1 SQVTM and CDR2 ANQGSEA. Trimming cost V 4 bases and J 1 base; bases outside gene matches: 15. Here the CDR3 reads CSVVGRTSGGVRSYNEQFF. The CDR3 DNA is TGCAGCGTTGTGGGGCGAACTAGCGGGGGAGTAAGGTCCTACAATGAGCAGTTCTTC.

As to this clone: Germline and junction disagree at one end, which may indicate a read error. The chain is built from TRBV20-1 and TRBJ2-3; D is uncertain. Looked up from germline, CDR1 is DFQATT and CDR2 is SNEGSKA (reference sequence). CDR3 length equals 9 residues. CDR3 amino acids: CSASRFEHF. CDR3 nucleotides: TGCAGTGCTAGTCGGTTTGAGCATTTT.

The chain has TRBV4-1 and TRBJ2-1, with D possibly TRBD2 on 7 matching bases. The CDR3 is 19 amino acids. Germline V gives CDR1 MGHRA, CDR2 YSYEKL. Trimming left V 4 bases short and J 0 bases short, with 22 bases between. The CDR3 nucleotides read TGCGCCAGCAGCCCCGTGGGAGGGGGGCATCCAAGCTCCTACAATGAGCAGTTCTTC. Its protein is CASSPVGGGHPSSYNEQFF.

The J gene is TRBJ2-1, the V gene TRBV27, with 8 bases identical to TRBD1. The CDR3 sequence is 19 residues long. The V gene's germline CDR1 is MNHEY and CDR2 SMNVEV (reference sequence). V dropped 2 bases and J dropped 7; count of bases not matched to a gene: 19. The DNA of the CDR3 is TGTGCCAGCAGTTTAACGCCAGGGGGCCCCCCACAGCATAATAATGAGCAGTTCTTC. Translating gives CASSLTPGGPPQHNNEQFF.

The chain carries TRBV10-3 and TRBJ2-7, with D possibly TRBD1 on 5 matching bases. Germline CDR1 and CDR2: ENHRY and SYGVKD. Trimming cost V 7 bases and J 4 bases, with 8 bases left between them. The CDR3 runs 11 residues. The CDR3 DNA follows: TGTGCCATCACGCAGGGTTACGAGCAGTACTTC. Translating gives CAITQGYEQYF.

The rearrangement links TRBV18 to TRBJ2-7, with D possibly TRBD1 on 5 matching bases. CDR1 is KGHSH and CDR2 is LQKENI in the germline V gene. Trimming left V 3 bases short and J 5 bases short, with 20 bases between. This CDR3 is 16 amino acids long. This CDR3 is CASSPLGRAVLNEQYF. CDR3 DNA: TGTGCCAGCTCACCCCTGGGCAGGGCAGTTTTGAACGAGCAGTACTTC.

This chain joins TRBV7-9 and TRBJ1-4, with D perhaps TRBD1 (5 bases). V lost 1 base and J 4 bases, leaving 10 bases between the germline ends. Per germline, CDR1 SEHNR and CDR2 FQNEAQ (reference sequence). This CDR3 has 15 residues. The DNA of the CDR3 is TGTGCCAGCAGCTTAGGAAGCAGGGTTAATGAAAAACTGTTTTTT. Translation: CASSLGSRVNEKLFF. Full variable domain (outside the CDR3, taken from reference TRBV7-9 and TRBJ1-4): DTGVSQNPRHKITKRGQNVTFRCDPISEHNRLYWYRQTLGQGPEFLTYFQNEAQLEKSRLLSDRFSAERPKGSFSTLEIQRTEQGDSAMYLCASSLGSRVNEKLFFGSGTQLSVL.

This chain joins TRBV27 and TRBJ1-6; 12 nucleotides line up with TRBD1. Trimming removed 5 bases from V and 2 bases from J; junction bases left unmatched: 22. The CDR3 spans 23 residues. Germline CDR1 and CDR2: MNHEY and SMNVEV (reference sequence). The CDR3 DNA reads as TGTGCCAGCAGTCCACCGACGCTACCATTTTCCGGGACAGGGGGCCCCTATAATTCACCCCTCCACTTT. Translating it yields CASSPPTLPFSGTGGPYNSPLHF.

This chain links TRBV15 with TRBJ1-4; D gene ambiguous. The CDR3 spans 17 residues. Per germline, CDR1 LNHNV and CDR2 YYDKDF (reference sequence). The V end lost 1 base, the J end lost 0 bases, and 12 bases lay between the germline ends. Here the CDR3 DNA reads TGTGCCACCAGCAGAGCTTTCGACGGGGCAACTAATGAAAAACTGTTTTTT. This encodes CATSRAFDGATNEKLFF. The whole variable domain, remainder taken from reference TRBV15 and TRBJ1-4, is DAMVIQNPRYQVTQFGKPVTLSCSQTLNHNVMYWYQQKSSQAPKLLFHYYDKDFNNEADTPDNFQSRRPNTSFCFLDIRSPGLGDTAMYLCATSRAFDGATNEKLFFGSGTQLSVL.

The chain employs TRBV15 and TRBJ2-7; no clear D gene. This CDR3 region has 14 residues. CDR1 is LNHNV and CDR2 is YYDKDF in the germline V gene (reference sequence). Deletions cut 1 base from V and 7 bases from J, with 14 bases between. This CDR3 is CATSRGAPPTEQYF. The CDR3 DNA reads TGTGCCACCAGCAGAGGGGCTCCACCTACAGAGCAGTACTTC.

V gene TRBV29-1 combines with J gene TRBJ1-5; TRBD1 might be the D (5 bases). Looked up from germline, CDR1 is SQVTM and CDR2 is ANQGSEA. Trimming left V 5 bases short and J 5 bases short, with 13 bases between. The CDR3 is 13 amino acids. This CDR3 reads CSVQGARDQPQHF. The CDR3 DNA follows: TGCAGCGTTCAAGGGGCTCGCGATCAGCCCCAGCATTTT.

The chain has TRBV11-2 and TRBJ1-2, with D unclear. The CDR3 runs 11 residues. V was pared by 5 bases and J by 8 bases, with 9 bases between. Germline V gene sequence: CDR1 SGHAT, CDR2 FQNNGV. CDR3 region: CASSPTEGYTF. The CDR3 DNA follows: TGTGCCAGCAGCCCTACTGAGGGCTACACCTTC.

The chain recombines TRBV4-1 with TRBJ2-1; TRBD1 matches at 7 bases. The V gene end was trimmed by 8 bases and the J gene end by 9 bases; junction bases not matched to a gene: 4. CDR3 size: 11 residues. The germline gives CDR1 MGHRA, CDR2 YSYEKL. The CDR3 region has the DNA TGCGCCAGCGCACAGGGGACTGAGCAGTTCTTC. Translation: CASAQGTEQFF.